This T cell receptor (beta chain) comes out of a study of vaccination and CD4 T cells after COVID-19. Across the study: For control cultures, the treatment was a CEFX pool, an HIV-1 Nef pool, or no peptide.

On this clonotype itself: The antigen remains undetermined.

Sample treatment: roughly 11-day PBMC culture with coronavirus spike peptide pools or control peptides (ViraFEST assay). ViraFEST sequenced TCRs after peptide-pool expansion of antigen-specific T cells. Study findings and constraints: Analysis of convalescent patients found that 304 of 307 vaccine-specific clones were spike mono-reactive.

Scientists ran DNA taken from cultured CD4+ T cells through the Oncomine TCR Beta short-read assay for sequencing. TCRdb used MiXCR to reprocess the PCR reads, holding one entry per CDR3 protein. This sample yields about 14,000 distinct CDR3 sequences, of which around 48% are seen a single time; more than 9% belongs to the top ten. Germline loops: CDR1 MDHEN, CDR2 SYDVKM. Trimming cost V 6 bases and J 2 bases, with 13 bases left between them. The CDR3 has 15 amino acids. The sequenced sample consisted of CD4+ T cells from blood, cultured in vitro. The V and J genes are TRBV28 and TRBJ2-2; D is tentatively TRBD1 or TRBD2 (5 bases each). The TCR comes from a human donor who had recovered from COVID-19. The CDR3 spells CASRNRDVNTGELFF. The CDR3 DNA reads as TGTGCCAGCAGAAACCGGGACGTCAACACCGGGGAGCTGTTTTTT.